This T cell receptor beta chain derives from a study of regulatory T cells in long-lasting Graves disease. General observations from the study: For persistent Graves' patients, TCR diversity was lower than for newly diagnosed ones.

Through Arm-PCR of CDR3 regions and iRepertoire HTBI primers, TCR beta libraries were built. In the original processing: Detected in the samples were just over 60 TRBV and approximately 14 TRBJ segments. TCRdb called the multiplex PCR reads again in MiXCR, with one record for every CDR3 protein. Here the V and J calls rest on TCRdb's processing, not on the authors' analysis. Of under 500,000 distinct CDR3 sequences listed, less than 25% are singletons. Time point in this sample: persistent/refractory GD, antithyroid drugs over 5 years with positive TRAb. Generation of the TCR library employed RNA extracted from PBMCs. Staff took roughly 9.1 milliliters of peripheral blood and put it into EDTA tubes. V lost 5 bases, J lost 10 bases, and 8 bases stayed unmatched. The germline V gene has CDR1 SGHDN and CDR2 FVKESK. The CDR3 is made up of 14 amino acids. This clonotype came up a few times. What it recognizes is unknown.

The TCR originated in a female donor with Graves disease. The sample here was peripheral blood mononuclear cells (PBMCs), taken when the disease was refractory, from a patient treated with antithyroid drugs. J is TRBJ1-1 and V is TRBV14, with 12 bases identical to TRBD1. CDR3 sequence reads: CASSYRDRGQRAFF. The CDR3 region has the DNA TGTGCCAGCAGCTACCGGGACAGGGGGCAGAGAGCTTTCTTT.